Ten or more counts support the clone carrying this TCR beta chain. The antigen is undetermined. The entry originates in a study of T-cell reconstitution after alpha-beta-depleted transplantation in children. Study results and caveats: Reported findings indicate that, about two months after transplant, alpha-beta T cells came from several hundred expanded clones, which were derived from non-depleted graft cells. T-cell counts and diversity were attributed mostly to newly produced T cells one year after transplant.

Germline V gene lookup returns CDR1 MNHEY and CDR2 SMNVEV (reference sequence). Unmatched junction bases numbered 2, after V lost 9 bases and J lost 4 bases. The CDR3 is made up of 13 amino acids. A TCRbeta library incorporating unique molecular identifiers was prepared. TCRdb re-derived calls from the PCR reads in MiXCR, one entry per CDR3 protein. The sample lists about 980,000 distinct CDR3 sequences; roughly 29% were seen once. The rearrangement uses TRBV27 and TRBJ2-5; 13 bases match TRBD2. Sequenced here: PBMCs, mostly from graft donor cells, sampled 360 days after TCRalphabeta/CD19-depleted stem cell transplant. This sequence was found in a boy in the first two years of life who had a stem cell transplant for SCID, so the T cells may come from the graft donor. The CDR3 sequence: CASRTSGGETQYF. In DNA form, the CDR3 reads TGTGCCAGTCGGACTAGCGGGGGAGAGACCCAGTACTTC.